This T cell receptor (beta chain) was sequenced for a study of T cell changes during pregnancy in multiple sclerosis. The germline V gene encodes CDR1 GTSNPN and CDR2 SVGIG (reference sequence). The trim removed 3 bases at V and 2 bases at J, leaving 10 bases unmatched. This CDR3 is built from 16 residues. The assay was immunoSEQ multiplex PCR, and TCRdb's table has in-frame clones only and misses some. The sample consists of about 76,000 clones, roughly 93% of them appearing once. The gene calls are TRBV30 and TRBJ2-7, with 10 bases fitting TRBD2. The receptor's source is a female donor with multiple sclerosis, enrolled in a pregnancy study. The input for sequencing was peripheral blood, taken in the second trimester of pregnancy. The CDR3 here is CAWRSRGLADTYEQYF. In DNA form, the CDR3 reads TGTGCCTGGAGGTCCAGAGGACTAGCGGACACCTACGAGCAGTACTTC.